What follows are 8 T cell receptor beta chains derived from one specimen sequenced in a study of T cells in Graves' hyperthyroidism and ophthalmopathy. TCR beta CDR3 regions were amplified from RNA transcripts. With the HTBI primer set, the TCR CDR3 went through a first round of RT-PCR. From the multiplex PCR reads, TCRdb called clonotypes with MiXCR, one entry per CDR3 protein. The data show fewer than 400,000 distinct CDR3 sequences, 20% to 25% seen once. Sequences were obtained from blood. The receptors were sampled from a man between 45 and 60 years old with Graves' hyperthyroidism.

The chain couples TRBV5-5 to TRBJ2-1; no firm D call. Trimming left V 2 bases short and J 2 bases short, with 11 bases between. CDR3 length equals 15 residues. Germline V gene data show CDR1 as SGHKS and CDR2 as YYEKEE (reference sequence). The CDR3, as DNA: TGTGCCAGCAGCTTCTACGAGTTCACCTACAATGAGCAGTTCTTC. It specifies CASSFYEFTYNEQFF.

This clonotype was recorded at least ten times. The DNA of the CDR3 is TGTGCCAGCAGACCCCACGGGGGTGAGACCCAGTACTTC. Translation gives CASRPHGGETQYF. This rearrangement joins TRBV2 to TRBJ2-5; tentative D call: TRBD2 (6 bases). V was pared by 6 bases and J by 5 bases, with 13 bases between. The CDR3 is 13 residues long. Germline CDR1 and CDR2: SNHLY and FYNNEI. Combining the CDR3 with reference TRBV2 and TRBJ2-5 gives the whole variable domain EPEVTQTPSHQVTQMGQEVILRCVPISNHLYFYWYRQILGQKVEFLVSFYNNEISEKSEIFDDQFSVERPDGSNFTLKIRSTKLEDSAMYFCASRPHGGETQYFGPGTRLLVL.

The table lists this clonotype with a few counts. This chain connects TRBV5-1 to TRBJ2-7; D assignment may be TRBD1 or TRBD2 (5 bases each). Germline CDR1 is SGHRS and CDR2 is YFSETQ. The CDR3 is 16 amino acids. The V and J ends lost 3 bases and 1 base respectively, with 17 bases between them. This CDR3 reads CASSSRGVLGSYEQYF. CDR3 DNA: TGCGCCAGCAGCTCTCGAGGGGTACTTGGGTCCTACGAGCAGTACTTC.

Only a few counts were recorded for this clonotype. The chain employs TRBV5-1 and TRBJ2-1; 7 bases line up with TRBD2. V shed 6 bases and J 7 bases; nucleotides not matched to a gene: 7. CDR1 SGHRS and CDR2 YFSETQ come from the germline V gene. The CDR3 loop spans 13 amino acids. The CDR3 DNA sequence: TGCGCCAGCATCGAATCGGGAGGAAATGAGCAGTTCTTC. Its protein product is CASIESGGNEQFF. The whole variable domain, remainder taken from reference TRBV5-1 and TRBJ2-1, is KAGVTQTPRYLIKTRGQQVTLSCSPISGHRSVSWYQQTPGQGLQFLFEYFSETQRNKGNFPGRFSGRQFSNSRSEMNVSTLELGDSALYLCASIESGGNEQFFGPGTRLTVL.

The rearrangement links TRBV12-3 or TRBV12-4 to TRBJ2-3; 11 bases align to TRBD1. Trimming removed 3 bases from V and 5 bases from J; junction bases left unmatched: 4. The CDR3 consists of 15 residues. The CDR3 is CASSFGGQGEDTQYF. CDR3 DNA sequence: TGTGCCAGCAGTTTTGGGGGACAGGGGGAAGATACGCAGTATTTT.

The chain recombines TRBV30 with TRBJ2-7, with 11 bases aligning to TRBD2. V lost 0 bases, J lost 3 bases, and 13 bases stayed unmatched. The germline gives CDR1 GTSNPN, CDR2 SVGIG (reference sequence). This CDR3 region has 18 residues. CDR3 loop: CAWSVPLLAGGSIYEQYF. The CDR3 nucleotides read TGTGCCTGGAGTGTACCCCTCTTAGCGGGAGGGTCCATCTACGAGCAGTACTTC.

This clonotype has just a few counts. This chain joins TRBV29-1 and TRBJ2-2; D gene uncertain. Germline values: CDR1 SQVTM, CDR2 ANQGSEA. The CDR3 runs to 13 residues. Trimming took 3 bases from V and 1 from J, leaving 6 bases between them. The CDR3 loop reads CSVDKGNTGELFF. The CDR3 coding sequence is TGCAGCGTTGATAAGGGGAACACCGGGGAGCTGTTTTTT.

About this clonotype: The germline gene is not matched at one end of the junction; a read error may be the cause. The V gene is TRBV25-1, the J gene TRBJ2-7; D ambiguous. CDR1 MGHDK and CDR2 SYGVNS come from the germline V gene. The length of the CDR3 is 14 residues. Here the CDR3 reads CASSEPSRSSEQYF. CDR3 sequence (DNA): TGTGCCAGCAGTGAACCGTCTAGGTCCTCCGAGCAGTACTTC.